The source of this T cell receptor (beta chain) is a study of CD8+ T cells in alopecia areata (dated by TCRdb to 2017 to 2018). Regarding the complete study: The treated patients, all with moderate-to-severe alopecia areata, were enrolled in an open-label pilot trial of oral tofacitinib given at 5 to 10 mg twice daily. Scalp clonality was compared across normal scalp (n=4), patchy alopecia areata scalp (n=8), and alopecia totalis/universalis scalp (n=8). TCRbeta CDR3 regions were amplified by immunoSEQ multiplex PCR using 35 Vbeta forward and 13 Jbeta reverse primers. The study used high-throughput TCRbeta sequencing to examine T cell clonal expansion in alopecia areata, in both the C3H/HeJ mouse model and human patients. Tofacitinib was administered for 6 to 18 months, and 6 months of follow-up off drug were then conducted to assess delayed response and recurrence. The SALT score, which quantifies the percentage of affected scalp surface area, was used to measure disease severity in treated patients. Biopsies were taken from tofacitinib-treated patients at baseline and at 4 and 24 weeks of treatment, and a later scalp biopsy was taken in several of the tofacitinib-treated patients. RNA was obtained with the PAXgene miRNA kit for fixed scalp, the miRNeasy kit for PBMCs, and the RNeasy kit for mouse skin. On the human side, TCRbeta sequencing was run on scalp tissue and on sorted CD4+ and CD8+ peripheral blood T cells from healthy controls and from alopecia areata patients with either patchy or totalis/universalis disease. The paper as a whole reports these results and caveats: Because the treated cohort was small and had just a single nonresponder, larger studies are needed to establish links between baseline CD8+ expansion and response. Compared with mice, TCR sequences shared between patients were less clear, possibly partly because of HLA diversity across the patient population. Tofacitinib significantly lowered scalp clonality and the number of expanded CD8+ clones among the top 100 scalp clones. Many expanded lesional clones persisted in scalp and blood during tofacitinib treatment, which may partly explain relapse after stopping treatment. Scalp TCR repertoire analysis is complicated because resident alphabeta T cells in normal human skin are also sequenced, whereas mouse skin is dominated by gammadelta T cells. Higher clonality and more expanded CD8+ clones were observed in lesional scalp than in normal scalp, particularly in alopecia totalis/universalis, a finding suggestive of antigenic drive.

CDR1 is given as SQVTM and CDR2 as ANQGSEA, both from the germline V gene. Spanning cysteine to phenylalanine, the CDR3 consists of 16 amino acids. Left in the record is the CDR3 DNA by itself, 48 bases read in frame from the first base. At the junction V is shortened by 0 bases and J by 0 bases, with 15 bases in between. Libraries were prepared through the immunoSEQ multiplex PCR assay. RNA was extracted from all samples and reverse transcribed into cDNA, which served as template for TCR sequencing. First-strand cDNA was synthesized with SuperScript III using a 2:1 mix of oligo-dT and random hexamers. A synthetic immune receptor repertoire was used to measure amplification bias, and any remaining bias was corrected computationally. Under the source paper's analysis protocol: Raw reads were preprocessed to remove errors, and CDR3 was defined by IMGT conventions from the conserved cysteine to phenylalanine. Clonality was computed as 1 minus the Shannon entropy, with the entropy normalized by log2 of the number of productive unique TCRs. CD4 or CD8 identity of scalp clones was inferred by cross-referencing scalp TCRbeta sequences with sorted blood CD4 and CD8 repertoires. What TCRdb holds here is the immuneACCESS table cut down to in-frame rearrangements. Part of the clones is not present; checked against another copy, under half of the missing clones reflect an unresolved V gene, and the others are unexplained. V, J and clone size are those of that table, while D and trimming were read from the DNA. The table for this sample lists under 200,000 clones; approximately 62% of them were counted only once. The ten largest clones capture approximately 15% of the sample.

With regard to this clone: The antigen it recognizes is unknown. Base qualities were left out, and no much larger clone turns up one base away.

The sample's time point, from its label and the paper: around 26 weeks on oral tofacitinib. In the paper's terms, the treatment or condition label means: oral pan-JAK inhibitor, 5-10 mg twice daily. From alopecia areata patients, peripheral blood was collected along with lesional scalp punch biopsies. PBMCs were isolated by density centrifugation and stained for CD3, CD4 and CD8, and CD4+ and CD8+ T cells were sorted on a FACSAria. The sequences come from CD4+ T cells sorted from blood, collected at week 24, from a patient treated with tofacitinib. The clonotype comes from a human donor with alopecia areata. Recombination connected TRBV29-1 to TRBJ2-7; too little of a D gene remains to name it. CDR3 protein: CSVEDPLAAGSYEQYF. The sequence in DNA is TGCAGCGTTGAAGATCCCTTAGCCGCAGGCTCCTACGAGCAGTACTTC.